This T cell receptor beta chain comes out of a study of blood T cell repertoires in COVID-19. Across the study: T cells, B-cell-depleted T cells, or PBMCs supplied cDNA or gDNA.

Libraries were prepared by immunoSEQ multiplex PCR; TCRdb keeps only in-frame clonotypes and omits some of them. The data contain 140,000 to 150,000 clones, 85% to 90% of them singletons. The V end was cut by 3 bases, the J end by 0 bases, with 8 bases between. The CDR3 totals 14 residues. Germline V gene lookup returns CDR1 SNHLY and CDR2 FYNNEI. The chain links TRBV2 to TRBJ2-5; the D gene is possibly TRBD2 (5 bases). Specimen: peripheral blood. This receptor was identified in a man at least 80 years old with acute or convalescent COVID-19. CDR3 in amino acids: CASSEGRYQETQYF. As DNA, the CDR3 is TGTGCCAGCAGTGAGGGGAGATACCAAGAGACCCAGTACTTC.